The 16 T cell receptor beta chains below were found in one sample sequenced in a study of T cell repertoires in cytomegalovirus infection. These receptors lack a known antigen. TCRdb itself ran the reads through MiXCR, one entry per CDR3 protein. Of some 62,000 distinct CDR3 sequences in the sample, 20% were seen once. Material: CD8+ T cells from cultured PBMCs, obtained from culture after CMV antigen stimulation. These receptors were collected from a human donor in good health (CMV status not recorded). Some clones in this sample may be carry-over from other donors' samples.

CDR3 nucleotide sequence: TGTGCCAGCAGCGGGGCAGGGTTGGAGCCCCAGCATTTT. Encoded protein: CASSGAGLEPQHF. The chain combines TRBV9 with TRBJ1-5; D perhaps matches TRBD1 (5 bases). The V gene lost 3 bases and the J gene lost 8 bases, with 12 bases spanning the gap. The CDR3 sequence is 13 residues long. Germline V gene data show CDR1 as SGDLS and CDR2 as YYNGEE.

The V and J genes are TRBV7-6 and TRBJ1-6; tentative D call: TRBD1 (5 bases). This CDR3 spans 16 amino acids. V lost 1 base and J lost 9, with 16 bases in between. Germline CDR1 and CDR2: SGHVS and FNYEAQ. In DNA, the CDR3 is TGTGCCAGCAGCTTAGGGGTAATCCGCCAGGGTTCACCCCTCCACTTT. It encodes CASSLGVIRQGSPLHF.

This clonotype came up many times. This chain links TRBV2 with TRBJ2-7; D possibly matches TRBD1 or TRBD2 (5 bases each). Germline CDR1 is SNHLY and CDR2 is FYNNEI. Trimming took 11 bases from V and 2 from J, leaving 16 bases between them. The CDR3 has 13 amino acids. CDR3 in DNA: TGTGCCCGATCGGGGACGGTAACCTACGAGCAGTACTTC. This sequence encodes CARSGTVTYEQYF.

CDR3 DNA: TGTGCCAGCAGTTTCCCACAAGCCCTAGTGGTCGGGGAGCTGTTTTTT. Protein product: CASSFPQALVVGELFF. The gene calls are TRBV12-3 or TRBV12-4 and TRBJ2-2; no clear D. V dropped 3 bases and J dropped 7 bases, with 18 bases sitting between them. This CDR3 spans 16 amino acids.

This clonotype was detected a few times. The rearrangement joins TRBV19 to TRBJ1-1; no clear D gene. The CDR3 consists of 12 residues. Trimming stripped 3 bases from V and 8 bases from J, with 10 bases between. Germline values: CDR1 LNHDA, CDR2 SQIVND (reference sequence). This CDR3 is CASSIGPREAFF. The DNA of the CDR3 is TGTGCCAGTAGTATTGGCCCTAGGGAAGCTTTCTTT. Variable domain in full (rest from reference TRBV19 and TRBJ1-1): DGGITQSPKYLFRKEGQNVTLSCEQNLNHDAMYWYRQDPGQGLRLIYYSQIVNDFQKGDIAEGYSVSREKKESFPLTVTSAQKNPTAFYLCASSIGPREAFFGQGTRLTVV.

Details on this clonotype: The CDR3 does not end in the conserved phenylalanine or tryptophan, so this is likely a read error. The DNA is omitted, as the CDR3 cannot be located on it reliably, and the CDR3 follows TCRdb's listing. This chain connects TRBV2 to TRBJ2-7; the table's D gene call, TRBD1, was not cross checked with the DNA. Germline V gene sequence: CDR1 SNHLY, CDR2 FYNNEI. Inclusive of both ends, the CDR3 amounts to 14 amino acids. This chain's CDR3 is CASSEAGDMGPPLL.

The CDR3 loop is CASSLEGQGKTDTQYF. The CDR3 DNA reads TGTGCCAGCAGCTTAGAAGGACAGGGGAAAACAGATACGCAGTATTTT. The V and J genes are TRBV7-9 and TRBJ2-3; 9 bases agree with TRBD1. The CDR3 runs to 16 residues. Per germline, CDR1 SEHNR and CDR2 FQNEAQ (reference sequence). Germline trimming cut 1 base from V and 3 bases from J; bases unmatched to any gene: 5. Full variable domain (rest looked up from reference TRBV7-9 and TRBJ2-3): DTGVSQNPRHKITKRGQNVTFRCDPISEHNRLYWYRQTLGQGPEFLTYFQNEAQLEKSRLLSDRFSAERPKGSFSTLEIQRTEQGDSAMYLCASSLEGQGKTDTQYFGPGTRLTVL.

This clonotype was seen more than once but under ten times. CDR3 in amino acids: CASTRGYTDTQYF. CDR3 coding DNA: TGTGCCAGCACACGGGGGTACACAGATACGCAGTATTTT. The chain has TRBV7-2 and TRBJ2-3; maybe TRBD2 (6 bases). This CDR3 region has 13 residues. With 7 bases removed from V and 2 bases from J, the gap between germline ends came to 10 bases. Germline CDR1 SGHTA, CDR2 FQGNSA. The whole variable domain, remainder taken from reference TRBV7-2 and TRBJ2-3, is GAGVSQSPSNKVTEKGKDVELRCDPISGHTALYWYRQSLGQGLEFLIYFQGNSAPDKSGLPSDRFSAERTGGSVSTLTIQRTQQEDSAVYLCASTRGYTDTQYFGPGTRLTVL.

V gene TRBV6-5 combines with J gene TRBJ1-2, with D possibly TRBD1 on 5 matching bases. This CDR3 contains 13 residues. Germline values: CDR1 MNHEY, CDR2 SVGAGI. Trimming took off 4 bases at V and 8 bases at J, with 14 bases between the two ends. The CDR3 nucleotides are TGTGCCAGCAGTTTATCCGGGGCGGGAGGCTACACCTTC. Translating gives CASSLSGAGGYTF.

This chain connects TRBV7-2 to TRBJ2-2; D is uncertain. V lost 6 bases, J lost 1 base, and 6 bases lay in between. Germline-derived CDR1 and CDR2 are SGHTA and FQGNSA. This CDR3 is built from 13 residues. The CDR3 nucleotides are TGTGCCAGCAGACTGATGAACACCGGGGAGCTGTTTTTT. As protein: CASRLMNTGELFF.

This clonotype was observed a few times. The genes are TRBV7-2 and TRBJ1-2; TRBD1 matches 9 bases. This CDR3 has 16 amino acids. V dropped 5 bases and J dropped 8; count of bases not matched to a gene: 15. CDR1 and CDR2 from the germline V gene are SGHTA and FQGNSA. The CDR3 bases are TGTGCCAGCAGCCCGTTGCCGGGACAGGGACCTTGGGGCTACACCTTC. This encodes CASSPLPGQGPWGYTF.

This clonotype was detected a few times. V usage is TRBV2 and J usage is TRBJ2-5; TRBD2 is a possible D gene (6 bases). The ends were cut back, 9 bases at V and 5 bases at J, with 19 bases in the middle. The CDR3 has 14 amino acids. Per the germline V gene, CDR1 is SNHLY and CDR2 is FYNNEI. The CDR3 protein is CARDGGLFRETQYF. CDR3 DNA: TGTGCCAGAGACGGGGGTCTGTTTCGGGAGACCCAGTACTTC.

This clonotype was detected many times. The chain couples TRBV7-9 to TRBJ1-5; D uncertain. Germline CDR1 reads SEHNR; CDR2 reads FQNEAQ (reference sequence). This CDR3 is built from 14 residues. V shed 5 bases and J shed 7 bases, with 15 bases lying between them. The CDR3 sequence is CASSAAGNGQPQHF. CDR3 in DNA: TGTGCCAGCAGCGCAGCGGGGAATGGACAGCCCCAGCATTTT.

The V and J genes are TRBV7-8 and TRBJ1-2; D is undetermined. The V gene's germline CDR1 is SGHVS and CDR2 FQNEAQ. Trimming pared 1 base from V and 0 bases from J, leaving 12 bases between. The length of the CDR3 is 16 residues. DNA for the CDR3: TGTGCCAGCAGCTTAGAGGCGGGCTTAACTAACTATGGCTACACCTTC. Translating it yields CASSLEAGLTNYGYTF. Complete variable domain (other parts from reference TRBV7-8 and TRBJ1-2): GAGVSQSPRYKVAKRGQDVALRCDPISGHVSLFWYQQALGQGPEFLTYFQNEAQLDKSGLPSDRFFAERPEGSVSTLKIQRTQQEDSAVYLCASSLEAGLTNYGYTFGSGTRLTVV.

The DNA of the CDR3 is TGTGCCGTAATTTGGACCATGAACACTGAAGCTTTCTTT. Its translation: CAVIWTMNTEAFF. The chain couples TRBV11-2 to TRBJ1-1, with D uncertain. V dropped 11 bases and J dropped 0 bases, with 13 bases sitting between them. Germline CDR1 and CDR2: SGHAT and FQNNGV. The CDR3 is made up of 13 amino acids.

This clonotype was seen more than once but under ten times. The chain has TRBV7-9 and TRBJ1-3; no firm D call. Trimming removed 7 bases from V and 4 bases from J, with 11 bases in between. In germline, CDR1 is SEHNR, CDR2 FQNEAQ (reference sequence). CDR3 length equals 13 residues. The CDR3 loop reads CASKEVRGNTIYF. The CDR3 coding sequence is TGTGCCAGCAAGGAAGTGAGGGGAAACACCATATATTTT.